Listed below are T cell receptor beta chains from one sample, sequenced in a study of blood T cell repertoires in COVID-19. Using immunoSEQ multiplex PCR, the repertoire was profiled, and TCRdb retains in-frame clones only, with some absent. The sample yields 45,000 to 60,000 clones, roughly 87% seen once. The sample taken for sequencing was peripheral blood. These receptors were taken from a man between 60 and 75 years old with acute or convalescent COVID-19. Both conserved end residues are part of each CDR3. A D gene is named only where the DNA matches it firmly. Some rows have no size entry. The others give once, few or many, or a class for an expanded clone.

clone_size	d_call	v_call	j_call	cdr3_nt	cdr3_aa
.	.	TRBV5-1	TRBJ2-3	TGCGCCAGCAGCTCTAGGCCGGGAGATACGCAGTATTTT	CASSSRPGDTQYF
.	.	TRBV25-1	TRBJ2-5	TGTGCCAGCAATCCCGGAGGCGAGACCCAGTACTTC	CASNPGGETQYF
.	TRBD1	TRBV20-1	TRBJ1-1	TGCAGTGCTAGTGGTTACGGGACAGGGAACACTGAAGCTTTCTTT	CSASGYGTGNTEAFF
.	.	TRBV30	TRBJ2-4	TGTGCCTGGAGTGTAGGGGCCCAAAACATTCAGTACTTC	CAWSVGAQNIQYF
.	TRBD1	TRBV13	TRBJ2-7	TGTGCCAGCAGCTCCGCCGACAGGGCTTACGAGCAGTACTTC	CASSSADRAYEQYF
once	.	TRBV5-8	TRBJ2-5	TGTGCCAGCAGCTTCGAGGACTCCTCTCAAGAGACCCAGTACTTC	CASSFEDSSQETQYF
.	.	TRBV14	TRBJ1-1	TGTGCCAGCAGCCAAGTCTTAGAGATTGAAGCTTTCTTT	CASSQVLEIEAFF
medium-sized	.	TRBV27	TRBJ2-1	TGTGCCAGCAGGAATCTCCAGGGGTCTGAGCAGTTCTTC	CASRNLQGSEQFF
.	.	TRBV5-1	TRBJ1-2	TGCGCCAGCAGCTACGAGAGTTCGACGAGCGGAGGCTATGGCTACACCTTC	CASSYESSTSGGYGYTF
few	TRBD2	TRBV7-9	TRBJ2-1	TGTGCCAGCAGCAAGGGACTAGCGGGGGACAATGAGCAGTTCTTC	CASSKGLAGDNEQFF
.	.	TRBV30	TRBJ1-6	TGTGCCTGGAGTGAACAGGGAGAATCACCCCTCCACTTT	CAWSEQGESPLHF
.	TRBD2	TRBV5-4	TRBJ2-1	TGTGCCAGCAGCTTGGGACTAGCGGGGGCCTACAATGAGCAGTTCTTC	CASSLGLAGAYNEQFF
.	.	TRBV2	TRBJ2-1	TGTGCCAGCAGTGAACGGGGGTACTCCTACAATGAGCAGTTCTTC	CASSERGYSYNEQFF
few	TRBD2	TRBV7-9	TRBJ2-2	TGTGCCACCGGGAGGGGTCCCGGGGAGCTGTTTTTT	CATGRGPGELFF
.	.	TRBV3-1/TRBV3-2	TRBJ2-4	TGTGCCAGCAGCCAAGAAGGAGGGGGCAACATTCAGTACTTC	CASSQEGGGNIQYF
.	TRBD1	TRBV2	TRBJ2-3	TGTGCCAGCAGGACAGGGCGTACAGATACGCAGTATTTT	CASRTGRTDTQYF
.	.	TRBV6-5	TRBJ2-4	TGTGCCAGCCGGGACACCAATCGGGACTTC	CASRDTNRDF
.	TRBD1	TRBV18	TRBJ2-7	TGTGCCAGCTCCCCGGGGACAGACGAGCAGTACTTC	CASSPGTDEQYF
.	.	TRBV20-1	TRBJ2-1	TGCAGTGCTAGTGTCGGGTTTGGAGGCAATGAGCAGTTCTTC	CSASVGFGGNEQFF
once	.	TRBV30	TRBJ2-5	TGTGCCTGGAGTGATTCATGGGCGGGGGAGACCCAGTACTTC	CAWSDSWAGETQYF
.	TRBD1	TRBV24-1	TRBJ2-7	TGTGCCACCAGTGATCCGGGACAGGGTAGGTACGAGCAGTACTTC	CATSDPGQGRYEQYF
.	.	TRBV7-2	TRBJ1-4	TGTGCCAGCAGCTTAGCAAGGGGGAGTGAAAAACTGTTTTTT	CASSLARGSEKLFF
.	TRBD1	TRBV3-1/TRBV3-2	TRBJ2-5	TGTGCCAGCAGCCAGCGGACAGGGGGCTTAGAGACCCAGTACTTC	CASSQRTGGLETQYF
.	.	TRBV10-3	TRBJ1-2	TGTGCCATCAGTGAGTCGATAGGGGCCTTCTATGGCTACACCTTC	CAISESIGAFYGYTF
.	TRBD2	TRBV7-6	TRBJ2-3	TGTGCCAGCAGCTTAGCTAGCGGGGGCCCCACAGATACGCAGTATTTT	CASSLASGGPTDTQYF
.	TRBD1	TRBV6-1	TRBJ2-7	TGTGCCAGCAGTAAGGGACAGCGAGCCTACGAGCAGTACTTC	CASSKGQRAYEQYF
once	TRBD1	TRBV6-5	TRBJ1-6	TGTGCCAGCAGTCCACAGGGGCGGAATTCACCCCTCCACTTT	CASSPQGRNSPLHF
once	.	TRBV27	TRBJ1-2	TGTGCCAGCAGTCCACGCTTCCAGGGTTATGGCTACACCTTC	CASSPRFQGYGYTF
.	TRBD1	TRBV7-2	TRBJ1-1	TGTGCCAGCAGCTATCAGGGGGCTCAGAACACTGAAGCTTTCTTT	CASSYQGAQNTEAFF
.	.	TRBV2	TRBJ1-4	TGTGCCAGCAGCCCGACACGAGCAACTAATGAAAAACTGTTTTTT	CASSPTRATNEKLFF
once	.	TRBV29-1	TRBJ1-1	TGCAGCGGAGGTTGGAACACTGAAGCTTTCTTT	CSGGWNTEAFF
few	TRBD1	TRBV5-4	TRBJ2-1	TGTGCCAGCAGCTCGACAGGGGGCGTTCCCAATGAGCAGTTCTTC	CASSSTGGVPNEQFF
.	TRBD2	TRBV30	TRBJ2-7	TGTGCCTGGAGTGTACGCGGGGGGGGAATCTACGAGCAGTACTTC	CAWSVRGGGIYEQYF
.	TRBD1	TRBV10-3	TRBJ1-4	TGTGCCATCAGTGAGGGGACAGGACTTGAAAAACTGTTTTTT	CAISEGTGLEKLFF
.	.	TRBV2	TRBJ1-5	TGTGCCAGCAGCGTCCTCGGGGGGGCCGACAATCAGCCCCAGCATTTT	CASSVLGGADNQPQHF
.	TRBD2	TRBV3-1/TRBV3-2	TRBJ2-7	TGTGCCAGCAGCGGTAGACTAGCGGGCGCCTACGAGCAGTACTTC	CASSGRLAGAYEQYF
.	.	TRBV9	TRBJ2-2	TGTGCCAGCAGCTCCCGGACAGTCACGGGGGAGCTGTTTTTT	CASSSRTVTGELFF
.	.	TRBV20-1	TRBJ2-7	TGCAGTGCTAGTCCGTCCCGGGGGGCGAACCACGAGCAGTACTTC	CSASPSRGANHEQYF
.	TRBD1	TRBV3-1/TRBV3-2	TRBJ1-2	TGTGCCAGCAGCCCACGGACAGGGAATGGCTACACCTTC	CASSPRTGNGYTF
.	.	TRBV7-9	TRBJ1-4	TGTGCCAGCAGCTCCCTCAGGACAACTAATGAAAAACTGTTTTTT	CASSSLRTTNEKLFF
few	.	TRBV6-6	TRBJ1-5	TGTGCCAGCAGTCTGAGACAAGTCCCACAGCCCCAGCATTTT	CASSLRQVPQPQHF
.	TRBD1	TRBV6-5	TRBJ1-6	TGTGCCAGCACCGGACAGGTGAATTCACCCCTCCACTTT	CASTGQVNSPLHF
.	TRBD1	TRBV2	TRBJ1-2	TGTGCCAGCAGTGAAGCTAACAGGGGTGGCTACACCTTC	CASSEANRGGYTF
.	.	TRBV21-1	TRBJ1-6	TGTGCCAGCGGGGGGAGCTCCTATAATTCACCCCTCCACTTT	CASGGSSYNSPLHF
.	TRBD1	TRBV19	TRBJ1-2	TGTGCCAGTAGTATATCAGCCGGGACAGGAGGTGGCTACACCTTC	CASSISAGTGGGYTF
.	TRBD2	TRBV11-3	TRBJ2-1	TGTGCCAGCAGCTTACAGGGAGGGTCCTACAATGAGCAGTTCTTC	CASSLQGGSYNEQFF
.	.	TRBV19	TRBJ1-2	TGTGCCAGTAGTTTTGCAGGAGTCGGGGACTATGGCTACACCTTC	CASSFAGVGDYGYTF
.	.	TRBV29-1	TRBJ1-1	TGCAGCGTTGCACCCCGAGCTGAAGCTTTCTTT	CSVAPRAEAFF
.	.	TRBV10-2	TRBJ1-6	TGCGCCAGCAGGCCAACCGGTTCTAATTCACCCCTCCACTTT	CASRPTGSNSPLHF
once	.	TRBV6-5	TRBJ1-1	TGTGCCAGCAGTATGGACTGGACTGAAGCTTTCTTT	CASSMDWTEAFF
.	.	TRBV6-1	TRBJ1-4	TGTGCCAGCAGTGAAACCGGTGGGGCAGGGTTCGAAAAACTGTTTTTT	CASSETGGAGFEKLFF
.	TRBD1	TRBV6-5	TRBJ1-4	TGTGCCAGCACTCCCGACAGGGTAAATGAAAAACTGTTTTTT	CASTPDRVNEKLFF
.	.	TRBV7-9	TRBJ1-5	TGTGCCAGCAGCTTAGCCGAGTTACCCCAGCATTTT	CASSLAELPQHF
once	TRBD1	TRBV6-5	TRBJ1-1	TGTGCCAGCAATATGGGACAGGCGAACACTGAAGCTTTCTTT	CASNMGQANTEAFF
.	.	TRBV5-1	TRBJ2-7	TGCGCCAGCAGAACAGATGCCTACGAGCAGTACTTC	CASRTDAYEQYF
.	.	TRBV9	TRBJ2-3	TGTGCCAGCAGCGCGCGGAGCACAGATACGCAGTATTTT	CASSARSTDTQYF
.	TRBD1	TRBV19	TRBJ1-2	TGTGCCAGTAGAGAGGCGGGACAGGGGCCCTATGGCTACACCTTC	CASREAGQGPYGYTF
.	.	TRBV5-1	TRBJ1-5	TGCGCCAGCAGCTTGTCCGGGGATAGCAATCAGCCCCAGCATTTT	CASSLSGDSNQPQHF
.	.	TRBV5-1	TRBJ1-4	TGCGCCAGCAGCTTGGTGGCCACTAATGAAAAACTGTTTTTT	CASSLVATNEKLFF